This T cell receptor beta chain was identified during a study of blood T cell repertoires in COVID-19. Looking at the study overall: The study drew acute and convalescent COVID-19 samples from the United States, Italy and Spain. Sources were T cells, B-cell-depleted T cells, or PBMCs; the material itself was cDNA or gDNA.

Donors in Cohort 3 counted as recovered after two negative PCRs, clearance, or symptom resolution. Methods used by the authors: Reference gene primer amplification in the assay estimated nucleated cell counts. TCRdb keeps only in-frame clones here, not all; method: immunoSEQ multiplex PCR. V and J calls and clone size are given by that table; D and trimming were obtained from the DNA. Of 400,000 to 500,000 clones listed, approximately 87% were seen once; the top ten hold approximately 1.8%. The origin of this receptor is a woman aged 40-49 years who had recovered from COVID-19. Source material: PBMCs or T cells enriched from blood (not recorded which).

The CDR3 sequence: CASRPVTGLAVNEQFF. The CDR3 DNA reads TGTGCCAGCAGACCAGTAACGGGACTAGCGGTTAACGAGCAGTTCTTC. The chain carries TRBV7-9 and TRBJ2-1, with TRBD2 identical over 11 bases. The germline V gene has CDR1 SEHNR and CDR2 FQNEAQ (reference sequence). The trim removed 6 bases at V and 10 bases at J, leaving 14 bases unmatched. The CDR3 extends over 16 amino acids.